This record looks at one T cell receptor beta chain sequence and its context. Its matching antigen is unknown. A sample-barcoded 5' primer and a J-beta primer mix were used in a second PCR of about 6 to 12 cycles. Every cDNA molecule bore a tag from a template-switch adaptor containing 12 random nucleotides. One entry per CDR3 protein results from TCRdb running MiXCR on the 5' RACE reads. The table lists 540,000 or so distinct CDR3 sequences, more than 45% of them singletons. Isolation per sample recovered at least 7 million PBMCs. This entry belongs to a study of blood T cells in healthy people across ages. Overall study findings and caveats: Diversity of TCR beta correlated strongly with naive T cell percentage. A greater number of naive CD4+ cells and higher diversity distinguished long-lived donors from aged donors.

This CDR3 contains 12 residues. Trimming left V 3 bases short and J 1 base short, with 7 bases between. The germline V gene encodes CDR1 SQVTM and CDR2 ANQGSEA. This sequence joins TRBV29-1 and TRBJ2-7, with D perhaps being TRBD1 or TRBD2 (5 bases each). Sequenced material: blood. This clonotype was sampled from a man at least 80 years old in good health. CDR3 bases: TGCAGCGTTGAGGGACCGTCCTACGAGCAGTACTTC. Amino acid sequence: CSVEGPSYEQYF.